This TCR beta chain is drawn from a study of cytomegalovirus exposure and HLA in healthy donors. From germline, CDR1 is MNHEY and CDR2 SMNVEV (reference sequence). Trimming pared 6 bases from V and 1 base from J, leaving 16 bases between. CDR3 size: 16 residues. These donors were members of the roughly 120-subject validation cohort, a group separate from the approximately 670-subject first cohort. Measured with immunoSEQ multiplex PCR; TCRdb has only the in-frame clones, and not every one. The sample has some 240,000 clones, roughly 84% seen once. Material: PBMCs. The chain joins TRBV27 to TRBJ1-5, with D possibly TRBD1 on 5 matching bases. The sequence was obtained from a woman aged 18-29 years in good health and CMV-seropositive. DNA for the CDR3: TGTGCCAGCAGCCCCGCGGGGGAGTGGAGCAATCAGCCCCAGCATTTT. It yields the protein CASSPAGEWSNQPQHF.